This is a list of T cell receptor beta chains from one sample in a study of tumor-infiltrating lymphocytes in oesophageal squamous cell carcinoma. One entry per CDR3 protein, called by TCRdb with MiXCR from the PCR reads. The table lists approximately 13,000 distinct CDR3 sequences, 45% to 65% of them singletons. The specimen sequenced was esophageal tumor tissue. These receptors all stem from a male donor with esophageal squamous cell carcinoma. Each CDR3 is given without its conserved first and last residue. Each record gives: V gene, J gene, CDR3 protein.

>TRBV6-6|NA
ASSYSTRGQPYEQY
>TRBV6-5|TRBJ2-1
ASSYSFAPGGNEQF
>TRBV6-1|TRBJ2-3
ASSEAISPTQY
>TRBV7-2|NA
ASSSDLFSYNEQY
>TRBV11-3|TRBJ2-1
ASSPRQGQGYNEQF
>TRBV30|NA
AGAAAYEQY
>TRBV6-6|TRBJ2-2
ASSYSAGSTGELF
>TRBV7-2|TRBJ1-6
ASSLGGGRRDSPLH
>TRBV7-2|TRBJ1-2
ASSPYLTGGGGYT
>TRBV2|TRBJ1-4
ASSAPRDTEKLF
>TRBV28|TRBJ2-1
ASSPSGGSASNEQF
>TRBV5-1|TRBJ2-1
ASSPVDRGSNEQF
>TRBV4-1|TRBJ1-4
ASSQDGTGGNEKLF
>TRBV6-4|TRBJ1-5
ASSEMEGQPQH
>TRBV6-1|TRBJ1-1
ASSEIGGSTEAF
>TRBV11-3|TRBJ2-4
ASSSDSKGQIAKNIQY